These 5 T cell receptor beta chains came from one sample sequenced in a study of vaccination effects on CD4 cells after COVID-19. The table came from immunoSEQ multiplex PCR; TCRdb's copy has only in-frame clones and leaves some out. This sample has 40,000 to 45,000 clones, with roughly 79% found just once. These receptors lack a known antigen. Before any sequencing was done, the ViraFEST assay used viral peptide pools to expand antigen-specific CD4+ T cells. The culture ran for roughly ten days, and then CD4+ T cells were isolated. Vaccinated recipients, who were negative for nucleocapsid antibodies, had no history of SARS-CoV-2 infection. The sequencing used CD4+ T cells from PBMCs cultured with SARS-CoV-2 spike peptides, collected before COVID-19 vaccination. The origin of the receptors is a human donor who received a COVID-19 vaccine.

This chain joins TRBV18 and TRBJ2-2, with D perhaps matching TRBD1 or TRBD2 (5 bases each). Germline CDR1 KGHSH, CDR2 LQKENI. The length of the CDR3 is 15 residues. Trimming removed 1 base at V and 3 bases at J, with 9 bases between. CDR3 DNA sequence: TGTGCCAGCTCACCACGAGGGGTGGACACCGGGGAGCTGTTTTTT. Translating it yields CASSPRGVDTGELFF.

This clone has a single count. This sequence joins TRBV6-2 or TRBV6-3 and TRBJ2-5, with no clear D. CDR1 is MNHEY, CDR2 SVGEGT, per germline. The germline V and J ends were trimmed by 4 bases and 3 bases, with 15 bases remaining between them. This CDR3 has 15 residues. The CDR3 DNA is TGTGCCAGCAGTTCGGTCGGAAGAAGTGAAGAGACCCAGTACTTC. Translation gives CASSSVGRSEETQYF.

The chain links TRBV5-4 to TRBJ1-2; 9 bases fit TRBD1. The length of the CDR3 is 14 residues. Germline lookup yields CDR1 SGHNT and CDR2 YYREEE (reference sequence). V shed 5 bases and J 8 bases; nucleotides not matched to a gene: 10. The CDR3 coding sequence is TGTGCCAGCAGGACTACAGGGGGCATAGGGGGCTACACCTTC. Encoded protein: CASRTTGGIGGYTF.

The CDR3 reads CATSDFGVSGSETQYF. Written as DNA, the CDR3 is TGTGCCACCAGTGATTTTGGGGTTTCGGGGAGCGAGACCCAGTACTTC. V and J are TRBV24-1 and TRBJ2-5, with D maybe TRBD2 (5 bases). Germline V gives CDR1 KGHDR, CDR2 SFDVKD. CDR3 length: 16 residues. V was clipped by 1 base and J by 5 bases, with 16 bases between them.

This chain uses TRBV4-2 with TRBJ2-1; D is uncertain. CDR3 size: 16 residues. CDR1 and CDR2 (germline): LGHNA, YNFKEQ. V lost 0 bases and J lost 0, with 9 bases in between. The CDR3 DNA reads as TGTGCCAGCAGCCAAGATCGGGTGAGCTCCTACAATGAGCAGTTCTTC. The encoded protein is CASSQDRVSSYNEQFF.